The rows below give T cell receptor beta chains drawn from one sample of a study of blood T cells in healthy people across ages. TCRdb reanalysed the 5' RACE reads using MiXCR and keeps one entry per CDR3 protein. Among hundreds of thousands of distinct CDR3 sequences listed, approximately 65% were seen once. Sequenced input: blood. These receptors were taken from a man aged 30-40 years in good health. Each CDR3 is given with its conserved first and last residue. D genes are given only for firm matches. Only part of the rows carry a size: once, few, many, or a class if the clone is expanded.

j_call,v_call,d_call,clone_size,cdr3_aa,cdr3_nt
TRBJ1-6,TRBV6-1,.,.,CASRDSFYNSPLHF,TGTGCCAGCAGGGACAGTTTCTATAATTCACCCCTCCACTTT
TRBJ2-4,TRBV28,.,.,CASSPRGPKANDIQYF,TGTGCCAGCAGTCCCCGAGGCCCCAAGGCCAATGACATTCAGTACTTC
TRBJ2-4,TRBV5-6,.,.,CASSLEGKGSIQYF,TGTGCCAGCAGCTTGGAGGGCAAGGGAAGCATTCAGTACTTC
TRBJ1-5,TRBV7-2,.,.,CASSPRQTGNQPQHF,TGTGCCAGCAGCCCAAGACAGACTGGCAATCAGCCCCAGCATTTT
TRBJ2-3,TRBV7-9,.,.,CASSSFSIRDEIGTDTQYF,TGTGCCAGCAGCTCCTTCTCCATTCGGGACGAAATTGGCACAGATACGCAGTATTTT
TRBJ2-7,TRBV9,TRBD1,few,CASSVGGQVYEQYF,TGTGCCAGCAGCGTAGGGGGACAGGTCTACGAGCAGTACTTC
TRBJ2-7,TRBV20-1,.,.,CSAPGPGTVSYEQYF,TGCAGTGCTCCGGGGCCGGGGACGGTTTCCTACGAGCAGTACTTC
TRBJ2-5,TRBV15,.,once,CATSRVARETQYF,TGTGCCACCAGCAGAGTGGCCAGAGAGACCCAGTACTTC
TRBJ1-5,TRBV4-2,.,.,CASSQGDLGNQPQHF,TGTGCCAGCAGCCAAGGGGATTTGGGCAATCAGCCCCAGCATTTT
TRBJ1-6,TRBV5-5,TRBD1,many,CASSQAAGQDNSPLHF,TGTGCCAGCAGCCAAGCTGCGGGACAGGATAATTCACCCCTCCACTTT
TRBJ2-5,TRBV20-1,.,few,CSAISGSQETQYF,TGCAGTGCTATTTCTGGAAGCCAAGAGACCCAGTACTTC
TRBJ2-7,TRBV5-1,TRBD2,few,CASSLARAGGANEQYF,TGCGCCAGCAGCTTGGCCCGAGCGGGGGGGGCTAACGAGCAGTACTTC
TRBJ1-2,TRBV7-6,TRBD1,few,CASSSGTGSYGYTF,TGTGCCAGCAGCTCGGGGACAGGGTCCTATGGCTACACCTTC
TRBJ2-1,TRBV4-3,TRBD2,few,CASSPNDLRLAGFSYNEQFF,TGCGCCAGCAGCCCAAACGACCTCAGACTAGCGGGTTTCTCCTACAATGAGCAGTTCTTC
TRBJ1-2,TRBV7-6,.,once,CVSSLALEGTGGYTF,TGTGTCAGCAGCTTAGCGCTTGAAGGGACTGGGGGCTACACCTTC
TRBJ1-4,TRBV2,TRBD1,once,CASGSDRTNEKLFF,TGTGCCAGCGGGTCGGACAGGACTAATGAAAAACTGTTTTTT
TRBJ2-1,TRBV6-1,TRBD2,.,CASTRRTGGGHEQFF,TGTGCCAGCACGCGCCGCACTGGCGGGGGGCATGAGCAGTTCTTC
TRBJ2-1,TRBV11-2,.,.,CASSLGATISSNEQFF,TGTGCCAGCAGCTTAGGGGCGACCATCTCGAGCAATGAGCAGTTCTTC
TRBJ1-5,TRBV3-1,.,.,CASSRGVSGPQHF,TGTGCCAGCAGCCGTGGGGTCTCTGGTCCCCAGCATTTT
TRBJ2-5,TRBV6-2/TRBV6-3,.,.,CASQGPQETQYF,TGTGCCAGCCAGGGCCCCCAAGAGACCCAGTACTTC
TRBJ2-3,TRBV20-1,TRBD2,.,CSSWGGADTQYF,TGCAGTTCTTGGGGGGGTGCAGATACGCAGTATTTT
TRBJ2-3,TRBV2,.,.,CASSERSAWRGDTDTQYF,TGTGCCAGCAGTGAGAGGAGTGCTTGGCGGGGAGACACAGATACGCAGTATTTT
TRBJ2-5,TRBV20-1,.,.,CSVRLDTKEQYF,TGCAGTGTCCGGTTGGACACCAAGGAGCAGTACTTC
TRBJ2-3,TRBV3-1,.,.,CASSPTLGTVRDTQYF,TGTGCCAGCAGCCCCACACTAGGGACGGTGCGGGATACGCAGTATTTT
TRBJ2-1,TRBV5-1,.,many,CASTDIAVGPYNEQFF,TGCGCCAGCACCGACATAGCGGTCGGCCCCTACAATGAGCAGTTCTTC
TRBJ1-5,TRBV7-9,.,.,CASSSLQNQPQHF,TGTGCCAGCAGCTCCTTACAGAATCAGCCCCAGCATTTT
TRBJ1-5,TRBV28,.,few,CAGTGRSNQPQHF,TGTGCCGGCACTGGTAGGAGCAATCAGCCCCAGCATTTT
TRBJ2-4,TRBV5-1,.,.,CASSLDWGASDIQYF,TGCGCCAGCAGTTTGGACTGGGGGGCCTCCGACATTCAGTACTTC
TRBJ2-7,TRBV14,.,.,CASSLDISYNEQYF,TGTGCCAGCAGCCTGGACATCTCCTACAATGAGCAGTACTTC
TRBJ1-1,TRBV27,.,.,CASSIYGPRGTEAFF,TGTGCCAGCAGTATATACGGGCCTCGAGGGACTGAAGCTTTCTTT
TRBJ2-7,TRBV9,.,.,CASSQDMILHEQYF,TGTGCCAGCAGCCAAGACATGATATTGCACGAGCAGTACTTC
TRBJ2-7,TRBV12-3/TRBV12-4,.,once,CASSLVGSRNEQYF,TGTGCCAGCAGTTTGGTGGGGTCCCGCAATGAGCAGTACTTC
TRBJ1-6,TRBV7-2,TRBD1,once,CASSLSPDRVNSPLHF,TGTGCCAGCAGCTTAAGTCCGGACAGGGTTAATTCACCCCTCCACTTT
TRBJ2-7,TRBV4-3,.,.,CASSPTSDVTSYEQYF,TGCGCCAGCAGCCCCACATCGGATGTAACTTCCTACGAGCAGTACTTC
TRBJ2-7,TRBV7-2,.,.,CASSSYLGTQYF,TGTGCCAGCAGCTCGTATTTGGGCACCCAGTACTTC
TRBJ1-2,TRBV20-1,.,.,CSARTDKGYGYTF,TGCAGTGCCCGGACAGATAAAGGCTATGGCTACACCTTC
TRBJ2-7,TRBV7-2,TRBD1,.,CASSSGTGQSAYNEQYF,TGTGCCAGCAGCTCCGGGACAGGGCAATCAGCCTACAATGAGCAGTACTTC
TRBJ2-7,TRBV5-1,TRBD1,.,CASLEPAGTGDNEQYF,TGCGCCAGCCTCGAACCCGCCGGGACAGGGGACAATGAGCAGTACTTC
TRBJ2-3,TRBV7-8,.,.,CASSLVWGSTDTQYF,TGTGCCAGCAGCTTAGTCTGGGGGAGCACAGATACGCAGTATTTT
TRBJ1-5,TRBV7-2,.,.,CASSSHRVNQPQHF,TGTGCCAGCAGCTCACACAGGGTCAATCAGCCCCAGCATTTT
TRBJ2-3,TRBV4-3,TRBD2,.,CASSQGPGRGVTDTQYF,TGCGCCAGCAGCCAAGGCCCGGGGCGGGGGGTCACAGATACGCAGTATTTT
TRBJ1-2,TRBV6-6,.,.,CASSTDTYGYTF,TGTGCCAGCAGTACCGACACCTATGGCTACACCTTC
TRBJ2-7,TRBV7-2,.,.,CASSLHGAYEQYF,TGTGCCAGCAGCCTCCACGGTGCCTACGAGCAGTACTTC
TRBJ2-5,TRBV7-6,TRBD2,.,CASSLSYTDGGTGEQYF,TGTGCCAGCAGCTTAAGTTATACGGACGGGGGGACGGGGGAGCAGTACTTC
TRBJ2-1,TRBV7-2,.,.,CASSTPLARLENEQFF,TGTGCCAGCAGCACCCCCTTGGCGAGGCTGGAAAATGAGCAGTTCTTC